What follows describes a single T cell receptor (beta chain). The antigen it recognizes is unknown. Base qualities are missing; no much larger clone stands one base away. The data are from a study of T cell responses to AZD1222 COVID-19 vaccine (dated by TCRdb to about 2021). For the study in its entirety: AZD1222 recipients with second doses at about 4 weeks or about 12 weeks were pooled, because spike-specific TCR depth and breadth did not differ between schedules. TCR sequencing covered some 240 trial participants: around 210 given two doses of AZD1222 and about 26 given two doses of MenACWY control vaccine. Enrollment into the trials was organized by age into subgroups of 18-55, 56-69 and 70-plus years, and those subgroups contained approximately 160, 26 and 62 TCR-sequenced participants, respectively.

Study-wide conclusions, independent of this receptor: No day 14 peak-response samples were available, so repertoires were characterized only after the peak T cell response. In the small 56-69-year group, the increase in depth fell short of significance, most likely because of low power. Spike-specific TCR breadth and depth rose significantly after two AZD1222 doses compared with day 0 and with MenACWY recipients. The vaccine-associated CD4 TCRs covered the entire spike protein, and the dominant responses fell in regions 160-218 and 743-854. Participants were mostly white British, with more females than males. The authors suggested clonal diversity may have been underestimated. Reportedly, close to half of the unique spike-specific TCRs recognized epitopes lying outside the regions that are mutated in the B.1.351 and B.1.1.7 variants. Only a handful of AZD1222 recipients were SARS-CoV-2 seropositive at baseline, limiting conclusions about previously exposed vaccinees.

The CDR3 regions of human TCRbeta chains were analyzed by immunosequencing. Regarding the original processing steps: Repertoire TCRs were checked for matches against a reference library of SARS-CoV-2-specific TCRs that had been generated using the MIRA antigen-specificity platform. Breadth meant the fraction of unique TCRs that were SARS-CoV-2-associated, whereas depth meant the fraction of total T cells that were SARS-CoV-2-associated. Using the MIRA data, every spike-specific TCR was mapped to the spike region that the TCR reacted to and assigned to either a CD4 or a CD8 class. Log10-transformed breadth and depth values were compared by one-way ANOVA with Sidak's multiple comparisons tests. Not all clones reach the TCRdb copy of this immuneACCESS table, which keeps in-frame sequences only. Checked studies attribute under half of the gap to unresolved V genes and leave the rest unexplained. The DNA was the basis for D and trimming; V, J and clone size are from that table. In this sample the table shows approximately 120,000 clones, about 91% of which occur a single time. Around 7% of the sample is in the top ten clones.

The time point label here, explained by the study, means: baseline before first vaccination. Vaccinee samples were obtained from the UK trials COV001 and COV002, which included a single-blind randomized controlled phase 2/3 trial of AZD1222 (ChAdOx1 nCoV-19) in healthy adults. Trial participant PBMC samples were collected at day 0 and day 28 after the second dose for TCRbeta chain sequencing. Including the terminal cysteine and phenylalanine, the CDR3 comprises 12 residues. The kept DNA is CDR3 alone, 36 bases in frame from the first base. V is cut back by 3 bases and J by 4 bases, with 2 bases in the junction unmatched. CDR1 is given as DFQATT and CDR2 as SNEGSKA, both from the germline V gene (reference sequence).

The TCR originated in an adult in good health. The source was peripheral blood, collected on day 0 of AZD1222 vaccination. The rearranged segments are TRBV20-1 and TRBJ2-7, and 8 junctional nucleotides match TRBD2. The bases are TGCAGTGCTAGTGGACTAGCATACGAGCAGTACTTC. This yields the protein CSASGLAYEQYF.